Detailed here is one T cell receptor beta chain. Measured with immunoSEQ multiplex PCR; TCRdb has only the in-frame clones, and not every one. The sample has tens of thousands of clones, around nine tenths seen once. The sample originates from a study of T cell changes during pregnancy in multiple sclerosis. V lost 4 bases, J lost 0 bases, and 8 bases stayed unmatched. Germline V gene lookup returns CDR1 MNHEY and CDR2 SMNVEV (reference sequence). The CDR3 loop spans 17 amino acids. Sequencing used peripheral blood, obtained in the second trimester of pregnancy. This sequence joins TRBV27 and TRBJ1-4, with 7 bases aligning to TRBD1. This receptor was identified in a female donor in good health, enrolled as a control in a pregnancy study. CDR3 sequence: CASSYNYRGATNEKLFF. The CDR3 DNA follows: TGTGCCAGCAGTTACAATTACAGGGGCGCAACTAATGAAAAACTGTTTTTT.